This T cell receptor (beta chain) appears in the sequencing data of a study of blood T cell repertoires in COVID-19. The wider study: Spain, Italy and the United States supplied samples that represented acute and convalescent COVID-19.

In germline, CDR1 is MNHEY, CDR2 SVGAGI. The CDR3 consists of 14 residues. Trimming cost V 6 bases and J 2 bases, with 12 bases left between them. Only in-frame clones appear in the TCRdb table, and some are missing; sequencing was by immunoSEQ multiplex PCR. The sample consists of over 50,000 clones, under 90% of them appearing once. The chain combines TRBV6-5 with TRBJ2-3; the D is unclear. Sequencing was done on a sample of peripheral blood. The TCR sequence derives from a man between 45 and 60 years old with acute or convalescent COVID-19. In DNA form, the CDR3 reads TGTGCCAGCAGCCTCCAGGCTAACACAGATACGCAGTATTTT. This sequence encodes CASSLQANTDTQYF.